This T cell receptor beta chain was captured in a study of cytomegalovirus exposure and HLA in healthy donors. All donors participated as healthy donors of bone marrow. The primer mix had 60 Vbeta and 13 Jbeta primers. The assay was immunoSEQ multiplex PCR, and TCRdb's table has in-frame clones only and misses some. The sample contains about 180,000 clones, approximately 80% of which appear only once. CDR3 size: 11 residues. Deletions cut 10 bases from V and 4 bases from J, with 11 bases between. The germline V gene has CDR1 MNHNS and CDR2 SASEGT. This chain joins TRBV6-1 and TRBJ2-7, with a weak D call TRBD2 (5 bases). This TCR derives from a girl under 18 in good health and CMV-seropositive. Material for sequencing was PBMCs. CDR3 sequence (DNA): TGTGCCACCGGAGGAGGTTACGAGCAGTACTTC. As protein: CATGGGYEQYF.